This TCR beta chain came from a study of spatial heterogeneity in lung cancer. The study, taken as a whole, reports: Tumors with more nonsynonymous mutations had more expanded intratumoral alpha and beta TCRs.

TCRdb processed the 5' RACE reads anew with MiXCR; each CDR3 protein has one entry. The sample includes about 13,000 distinct CDR3 sequences, over 6.5% of them seen just once. Time point reported: sample taken at primary tumor resection. By its share, this clonotype is medium-sized. The antigen remains unidentified. CDR3 length: 15 amino acids. Germline assignment: CDR1 MNHEY and CDR2 SVGEGT. V was shortened by 7 bases and J by 3 bases, with 15 bases between the two germline ends. The origin of this receptor is a female donor with early-stage non-small cell lung cancer. The chain couples TRBV6-2 or TRBV6-3 to TRBJ2-2; a weak D match, TRBD2 (5 bases). This specimen was lung tumor tissue, taken at surgery. CDR3 region: CASTPGLVDTGELFF. The CDR3 bases are TGTGCCAGCACCCCCGGACTGGTTGACACCGGGGAGCTGTTTTTT.